This TCR beta chain stems from a study of monozygotic twins with inflammatory bowel disease. General observations from the study: Possibly because of limited power, concordant and discordant twins showed no difference in repertoire similarity. Compared with healthy co-twins, IBD patients showed reduced TCRbeta repertoire diversity by inverse Simpson. IBD patients exhibited fewer clonotypes shared with other individuals than healthy twins, particularly with disease activity.

About this clonotype: Its antigen is still unknown.

This CDR3 spans 16 amino acids. CDR1 and CDR2 (germline): LGHDT, YNNKEL (reference sequence). Template switching was used to attach UMIs, which incorporated a 6-nucleotide sample barcode. TCRdb processed the 5' RACE reads again and assigns one entry to each CDR3 protein, with no DNA. The repertoire table contains 170,000 or so distinct CDR3 sequences. The specimen sequenced was blood. The source of this sequence is a human donor with ulcerative colitis or Crohn's disease, or a healthy co-twin of an affected twin (not recorded which). The genes are TRBV3-1 and TRBJ1-6; TCRdb reports TRBD1, a call that lacks DNA to check it against. The CDR3 reads CASSRTPTGGNSPLHF. The entire variable domain, with the rest obtained from reference TRBV3-1 and TRBJ1-6, is as follows: DTAVSQTPKYLVTQMGNDKSIKCEQNLGHDTMYWYKQDSKKFLKIMFSYNNKELIINETVPNRFSPKSPDKAHLNLHINSLELGDSAVYFCASSRTPTGGNSPLHFGNGTRLTVT.